This T cell receptor (beta chain) was recovered during a study of cytotoxic CD8 clonotypes in ibrutinib-treated CLL. With sequencing, the targeted depth ranged from 1 in 200,000 to 1 in 1 million T cells. The repertoire was sequenced with immunoSEQ multiplex PCR; TCRdb's copy has only in-frame clones and lacks some. The data contain approximately 320,000 clones, 67% of them singletons. CDR1 and CDR2 from the germline V gene are LNHDA and SQIVND (reference sequence). V shed 0 bases and J 12 bases; nucleotides not matched to a gene: 7. CDR3 length: 17 amino acids. In its sample, this clone was seen a few times.

The chain couples TRBV19 to TRBJ2-6; 14 positions agree with TRBD2. The TCR sequence derives from a human donor with chronic lymphocytic leukemia. Sequenced material: PBMCs, taken after 36 months of ibrutinib treatment. The CDR3, as DNA: TGTGCCAGTAGTATAGAGGGGGGACTAGCGGGAGTTGGCGTCCTGACTTTC. Translating gives CASSIEGGLAGVGVLTF.